Each of the 15 T cell receptor beta chains below was sequenced from the same sample in a study of T cell changes during pregnancy in multiple sclerosis. Measured with immunoSEQ multiplex PCR; TCRdb has only the in-frame clones, and not every one. This sample has approximately 30,000 clones, with over 80% found just once. The sample consisted of CD8+ T cells from peripheral blood mononuclear cells, taken in the first trimester of pregnancy. The receptors shown here come from a female donor with multiple sclerosis, enrolled in a pregnancy study.

This clone was counted a few times. This same CDR3 is encoded by further DNA sequences in the sample. The chain employs TRBV19 and TRBJ2-5; TRBD1 is a possible D gene (6 bases). CDR1 and CDR2 (germline): LNHDA, SQIVND (reference sequence). Trimming pared 4 bases from V and 2 bases from J, leaving 11 bases between. The CDR3 sequence is 14 residues long. The CDR3 spells CASSTRQVQETQYF. The DNA for the CDR3 is TGTGCCAGTAGTACCCGACAGGTACAAGAGACCCAGTACTTC. Full variable domain (outside the CDR3, taken from reference TRBV19 and TRBJ2-5): DGGITQSPKYLFRKEGQNVTLSCEQNLNHDAMYWYRQDPGQGLRLIYYSQIVNDFQKGDIAEGYSVSREKKESFPLTVTSAQKNPTAFYLCASSTRQVQETQYFGPGTRLLVL.

The chain links TRBV7-9 to TRBJ2-7, with 7 nucleotides matching TRBD2. The CDR3 sequence is 14 residues long. Per the germline V gene, CDR1 is SEHNR and CDR2 is FQNEAQ (reference sequence). V was pared by 4 bases and J by 5 bases, with 8 bases of the junction left unmatched. This CDR3 reads CASSSPGEGHEQYF. The CDR3 DNA reads TGTGCCAGCAGCTCCCCTGGGGAGGGCCACGAGCAGTACTTC.

The rearrangement joins TRBV5-6 to TRBJ2-7, with D possibly matching TRBD1 (7 bases). This CDR3 spans 15 amino acids. Germline V lookup: CDR1 SGHDT, CDR2 YYEEEE. The V end was cut by 4 bases, the J end by 4 bases, with 18 bases between. CDR3 DNA sequence: TGTGCCAGCAGCCGGGCGGGGACAGCTTATTACGAGCAGTACTTC. It translates to CASSRAGTAYYEQYF. The variable domain in full, completed from reference TRBV5-6 and TRBJ2-7, reads DAGVTQSPTHLIKTRGQQVTLRCSPKSGHDTVSWYQQALGQGPQFIFQYYEEEERQRGNFPDRFSGHQFPNYSSELNVNALLLGDSALYLCASSRAGTAYYEQYFGPGTRLTVT.

In DNA, the CDR3 is TGTGCCAGCAGTGAGGACAGTTGGGGTCAGCCCCAGCATTTT. This translates into CASSEDSWGQPQHF. The chain links TRBV27 to TRBJ1-5; D might be TRBD1 (6 bases). V lost 5 bases, J lost 6 bases, and 14 bases lay in between. CDR3 length: 14 residues. Germline assignment: CDR1 MNHEY and CDR2 SMNVEV (reference sequence).

The chain joins TRBV9 to TRBJ2-1, with TRBD2 matching 13 bases. The CDR3 runs to 14 residues. Losses at the gene ends were 4 bases for V and 8 bases for J; bases not matched to a gene: 3. Per germline, CDR1 SGDLS and CDR2 YYNGEE. The CDR3 loop reads CASSPGLAGHEQFF. As DNA, the CDR3 is TGTGCCAGCAGCCCGGGACTAGCGGGACATGAGCAGTTCTTC. The entire variable domain, with the rest obtained from reference TRBV9 and TRBJ2-1, is as follows: DSGVTQTPKHLITATGQRVTLRCSPRSGDLSVYWYQQSLDQGLQFLIQYYNGEERAKGNILERFSAQQFPDLHSELNLSSLELGDSALYFCASSPGLAGHEQFFGPGTRLTVL.

CDR3 coding DNA: TGTGCCAGCAGTTATACCGGGACAAACTATGGCTACACCTTC. Residues: CASSYTGTNYGYTF. V and J are TRBV27 and TRBJ1-2; a weak D match, TRBD1 (6 bases). V was pared by 4 bases and J by 2 bases, with 11 bases between. The CDR3 runs 14 residues. Germline V gives CDR1 MNHEY, CDR2 SMNVEV (reference sequence).

The chain employs TRBV29-1 and TRBJ1-1, with 7 bases lining up with TRBD1. With V trimmed by 4 bases and J by 0 bases, 5 bases remained unmatched. This CDR3 has 14 residues. Germline-derived CDR1 and CDR2 are SQVTM and ANQGSEA. The CDR3 nucleotides read TGCAGCGTTGTAGCAGGGGGAATGAACACTGAAGCTTTCTTT. Its protein is CSVVAGGMNTEAFF.

This clone was observed a handful of times. This chain links TRBV6-5 with TRBJ1-5, with no clear D. Germline V gene data show CDR1 as MNHEY and CDR2 as SVGAGI. V lost 5 bases and J 3 bases, leaving 11 bases between the germline ends. The CDR3 has 14 amino acids. The CDR3 nucleotides are TGTGCCAGCAGTCCTCCCGGGAACAATCAGCCCCAGCATTTT. It yields the protein CASSPPGNNQPQHF.

CDR3 residues: CASSFGGAGEKLFF. CDR3 bases: TGTGCCAGCAGTTTTGGAGGCGCGGGTGAAAAACTGTTTTTT. This sequence joins TRBV27 and TRBJ1-4; no clear D gene. The CDR3 sequence is 14 residues long. Per the germline V gene, CDR1 is MNHEY and CDR2 is SMNVEV (reference sequence). V was shortened by 3 bases and J by 7 bases, with 12 bases between the two germline ends.

This clone came up once. The chain uses TRBV27 and TRBJ1-2, with 7 bases fitting TRBD1. Trimming took 5 bases from V and 3 from J; bases not matched to a gene: 3. CDR3 size: 13 residues. CDR1 MNHEY and CDR2 SMNVEV come from the germline V gene (reference sequence). The CDR3 here is CASSRDRDYGYTF. As DNA, the CDR3 is TGTGCCAGCAGTCGCGACAGGGACTATGGCTACACCTTC.

The V and J genes are TRBV15 and TRBJ1-4; 10 positions agree with TRBD1. The CDR3 consists of 16 residues. The germline gives CDR1 LNHNV, CDR2 YYDKDF (reference sequence). V dropped 4 bases and J dropped 6; count of bases not matched to a gene: 8. The CDR3 bases are TGTGCCACCAGCACCCGACAGGGGGCAAGGGATGAAAAACTGTTTTTT. Protein sequence: CATSTRQGARDEKLFF.

The V gene is TRBV9, the J gene TRBJ1-3; the D is unclear. CDR3 size: 15 residues. V lost 1 base and J lost 2, with 10 bases in between. The germline V gene has CDR1 SGDLS and CDR2 YYNGEE. Here the CDR3 reads CASSVSGRPGNTIYF. The CDR3 DNA reads as TGTGCCAGCAGCGTAAGCGGCAGGCCTGGAAACACCATATATTTT.

The J gene is TRBJ1-6, the V gene TRBV11-2; TRBD1 aligns across 7 bases. V lost 1 base to trimming and J lost 7 bases; unmatched junction nucleotides: 13. Germline V CDR1 and CDR2: SGHAT, FQNNGV. The CDR3 length is 18 residues. CDR3 sequence: CASSLGIEKTGNNSPLHF. DNA for the CDR3: TGTGCCAGCAGCTTAGGCATCGAGAAGACAGGGAACAATTCACCCCTCCACTTT.

The genes are TRBV11-3 and TRBJ1-1; TRBD1 agrees at 7 bases. This CDR3 region has 14 residues. Germline V CDR1 and CDR2: SGHNT, YENEEA. Trimming took 1 base from V and 7 from J; bases not matched to a gene: 6. The CDR3 nucleotides read TGTGCCAGCAGCTTAGGAGGGGGCTTTGGTGAAGCTTTCTTT. As protein: CASSLGGGFGEAFF.

This rearrangement joins TRBV7-9 to TRBJ2-7; TRBD2 matches at 9 bases. Losses at the gene ends were 6 bases for V and 7 bases for J; bases not matched to a gene: 10. CDR1 and CDR2 (germline): SEHNR, FQNEAQ (reference sequence). This CDR3 region has 14 residues. This chain's CDR3 is CASSRLAGSGEQYF. CDR3 in DNA: TGTGCCAGCAGTAGGCTAGCGGGATCCGGGGAGCAGTACTTC.